These 10 T cell receptor beta chains were sequenced from one sample in a study of T cell repertoires in cytomegalovirus infection. Each CDR3 protein is one row after TCRdb ran MiXCR on the reads. The table includes around 300,000 distinct CDR3 sequences, around 9.5% detected once. The sequencing sample was made of PBMCs. The receptors stem from a human donor in good health (CMV status not recorded). Some clones in this sample may be carry-over from other donors' samples.

V and J are TRBV7-4 and TRBJ1-1; a possible D gene is TRBD1 (5 bases). This CDR3 contains 15 residues. The germline V gene has CDR1 SGHVT and CDR2 SQSDAQ. V was shortened by 7 bases and J by 1 base, with 16 bases between the two germline ends. The CDR3 DNA reads TGTGCCAGCAACCATAATGCAGGGACGAACACTGAAGCTTTCTTT. Its protein is CASNHNAGTNTEAFF.

The gene calls are TRBV6-2 or TRBV6-3 and TRBJ2-7, with 9 bases fitting TRBD2. V lost 6 bases and J lost 9; bases outside the gene matches: 12. The CDR3 has 14 amino acids. Per the germline V gene, CDR1 is MNHEY and CDR2 is SVGEGT. The CDR3: CASRRRQREDPQYF. In nucleotides, the CDR3 is TGTGCCAGCAGACGCCGTCAGCGGGAGGACCCGCAGTACTTC.

This clonotype was seen a handful of times. The V gene is TRBV24-1, the J gene TRBJ2-1; 10 positions match TRBD2. After removal of 3 bases from V and 2 bases from J, the junction contained 0 bases not matched to a gene. CDR3 length equals 15 residues. Germline lookup yields CDR1 KGHDR and CDR2 SFDVKD. The CDR3 reads CATSDLAGAYNEQFF. CDR3 sequence (DNA): TGTGCCACCAGTGATCTAGCGGGAGCCTACAATGAGCAGTTCTTC.

This clonotype was detected only a few times. The rearrangement uses TRBV12-3 or TRBV12-4 and TRBJ1-2; D gene unclear. Deletions cut 6 bases from V and 5 bases from J, with 13 bases between. The CDR3 covers 13 residues. In DNA form, the CDR3 reads TGTGCCAGCAGAGACAACTGGGGATATGGCTACACCTTC. Translation gives CASRDNWGYGYTF.

This rearrangement joins TRBV12-3 or TRBV12-4 to TRBJ1-1; no firm D call. CDR3 length: 13 residues. With 3 bases removed from V and 8 bases from J, the gap between germline ends came to 13 bases. This CDR3 reads CASSFRRRWEAFF. In DNA form, the CDR3 reads TGTGCCAGCAGTTTTCGGAGGAGGTGGGAAGCTTTCTTT.

This clonotype was detected many times. J is TRBJ2-3 and V is TRBV7-2; D unclear. The CDR3 has 15 amino acids. CDR1 and CDR2 (germline): SGHTA, FQGNSA. Trimming took off 2 bases at V and 5 bases at J, with 14 bases between the two ends. For the CDR3, the DNA is TGTGCCAGCAGCTTAAAGGAGATTAGGGTAGATACGCAGTATTTT. This encodes CASSLKEIRVDTQYF. Full variable domain (remainder filled in from reference TRBV7-2 and TRBJ2-3): GAGVSQSPSNKVTEKGKDVELRCDPISGHTALYWYRQSLGQGLEFLIYFQGNSAPDKSGLPSDRFSAERTGGSVSTLTIQRTQQEDSAVYLCASSLKEIRVDTQYFGPGTRLTVL.

The chain carries TRBV12-3 or TRBV12-4 and TRBJ1-6; D might be TRBD1 (6 bases). The germline V and J ends were trimmed by 5 bases and 6 bases, with 8 bases remaining between them. This CDR3 spans 13 amino acids. The CDR3 coding sequence is TGTGCCAGCAGTAGGGGGTTTAATTCACCCCTCCACTTT. It encodes CASSRGFNSPLHF.

In its sample, this clonotype was seen a few times. V gene TRBV20-1 combines with J gene TRBJ1-1, with 7 bases that match TRBD1. The J segment lost 5 bases and the V segment lost 6 bases, leaving 9 bases of the junction unmatched. Germline loops: CDR1 DFQATT, CDR2 SNEGSKA (reference sequence). CDR3 size: 13 residues. CDR3 loop: CSASLQGRTEAFF. In DNA, the CDR3 is TGCAGTGCCAGCTTACAGGGGCGAACTGAAGCTTTCTTT.

The rearrangement links TRBV25-1 to TRBJ2-7; a weak D match, TRBD2 (5 bases). The CDR3 has 12 amino acids. V was trimmed by 4 bases and J by 3 bases, leaving 7 bases between them. Germline CDR1 MGHDK, CDR2 SYGVNS. The CDR3 here is CASSGEFYEQYF. The CDR3 DNA follows: TGTGCCAGCAGTGGGGAGTTCTACGAGCAGTACTTC.

CDR3 region: CAINAGTGGEAFF. Written as DNA, the CDR3 is TGTGCCATCAATGCCGGGACAGGGGGAGAAGCTTTCTTT. This rearrangement joins TRBV10-3 to TRBJ1-1; 11 bases are shared with TRBD1. The CDR3 covers 13 residues. CDR1 and CDR2 (germline): ENHRY, SYGVKD. Germline trimming cut 7 bases from V and 8 bases from J; bases unmatched to any gene: 6.